The text below deals with one TCR beta chain. This specimen belongs to a study of blood T cell repertoires in COVID-19. Study background: T cells, B-cell-depleted T cells, or PBMCs provided the cDNA or gDNA that served as material.

From germline, CDR1 is LNHDA and CDR2 SQIVND (reference sequence). The CDR3 runs 15 residues. Trimming took 9 bases from V and 1 from J, leaving 18 bases between them. Clones were sequenced by immunoSEQ multiplex PCR, and TCRdb holds only the in-frame ones, with some missing. The table includes around 240,000 clones, roughly 84% detected once. The source of this sequence is a woman aged 40 to 50 who had recovered from COVID-19. The rearrangement links TRBV19 to TRBJ1-1; D not certain. Sequences were obtained from peripheral blood. The CDR3 spells CASTAGSGGNTEAFF. As DNA, the CDR3 is TGTGCCAGCACCGCCGGTTCTGGAGGGAACACTGAAGCTTTCTTT.